This TCR beta chain was captured in a study of OX40 agonist ivuxolimab in advanced cancers. At the level of the study: At 0.01 to 10 mg/kg, ivuxolimab was administered intravenously to patients every 2 weeks.

As for this clone: What it recognizes is unknown.

Data came from immunoSEQ multiplex PCR; TCRdb stores just in-frame clones and leaves some out. The sample consists of around 120,000 clones, 80% to 90% of them appearing once. Germline V gene data show CDR1 as SGDLS and CDR2 as YYNGEE. The CDR3 length is 15 residues. Trimming removed 4 bases from V and 9 bases from J; junction bases left unmatched: 8. General study findings and limits: Clonal expansion by week 6 occurred in CD4+ and CD8+ blood T cells (at 0.1 to 3.0 mg/kg).

The TCR was taken from an adult with an advanced solid tumor such as melanoma, head and neck, liver or kidney cancer. The sequencing used CD4+ or CD8+ T cells sorted from blood, collected in a trial of the OX40 agonist ivuxolimab. The V gene is TRBV9, the J gene TRBJ2-1; 12 bases are a match to TRBD2. CDR3 in amino acids: CASSPTGTSGFEQFF. In DNA form, the CDR3 reads TGTGCCAGCAGCCCAACCGGGACTAGCGGGTTTGAGCAGTTCTTC.